One and the same sample provided the 27 T cell receptor beta chains below, sequenced in a study of T-cell memory formation after mild COVID-19. From the 5' RACE reads, TCRdb called clonotypes with MiXCR, one entry per CDR3 protein. The sample consists of about 180,000 distinct CDR3 sequences, approximately 16% of them appearing once. Sample: PBMCs or a T cell subset sorted from them (not recorded which). The origin of the receptors is an adult woman who had mild COVID-19 (a few samples of this study predate the infection). Cell type and time point are not known.

The CDR3 is CASSFLQGPEQYF. DNA of the CDR3: TGTGCCAGCAGCTTCTTACAGGGCCCCGAGCAGTACTTC. This chain connects TRBV7-8 to TRBJ2-7, with a weak D call TRBD1 (6 bases). The germline CDR1 and CDR2 sequences are SGHVS and FQNEAQ. This CDR3 is built from 13 residues. Trimming removed 3 bases from V and 6 bases from J, with 12 bases in between.

The chain has TRBV12-3 or TRBV12-4 and TRBJ1-2; D perhaps matches TRBD1 (5 bases). The CDR3 covers 13 residues. Between the trimmed V and J ends, which lost 3 bases and 3 bases, there was a span of 8 bases. The CDR3 reads CASSLFRDYGYTF. DNA of the CDR3: TGTGCCAGCAGTTTGTTCAGGGACTATGGCTACACCTTC.

The gene calls are TRBV19 and TRBJ2-1; the D gene is possibly TRBD2 (5 bases). CDR3 length equals 15 residues. The germline V gene has CDR1 LNHDA and CDR2 SQIVND (reference sequence). V lost 3 bases to trimming and J lost 0 bases, with 9 bases between them. This chain's CDR3 is CASSIGVGSYNEQFF. CDR3 sequence (DNA): TGTGCCAGTAGTATCGGGGTTGGCTCCTACAATGAGCAGTTCTTC.

The chain carries TRBV12-3 or TRBV12-4 and TRBJ2-3, with D unresolved. V lost 3 bases to trimming and J lost 4 bases, with 8 bases between them. CDR3 length equals 13 residues. CDR3 in DNA: TGTGCCAGCAGTTTTAGGGCTCCAGATACGCAGTATTTT. Translation gives CASSFRAPDTQYF.

CDR3 nucleotides: TGTGCCAGCAGCCTGTCCTGGGGAGAGACCCAGTACTTC. This translates into CASSLSWGETQYF. V and J are TRBV14 and TRBJ2-5; no reliable D call. V dropped 4 bases and J dropped 4 bases, with 10 bases sitting between them. The CDR3 spans 13 residues. The V gene's germline CDR1 is SGHDN and CDR2 FVKESK.

The rearrangement uses TRBV4-3 and TRBJ1-2; D not certain. The CDR3 is 15 amino acids. Trimming removed 1 base at V and 0 bases at J, with 9 bases between. Germline lookup yields CDR1 LGHNA and CDR2 YSLEER. Here the CDR3 reads CASSQVTSSNYGYTF. The CDR3 region has the DNA TGCGCCAGCAGCCAAGTCACCAGCTCTAACTATGGCTACACCTTC.

The chain links TRBV10-3 to TRBJ1-1; no reliable D call. Per germline, CDR1 ENHRY and CDR2 SYGVKD. The V end was cut by 4 bases, the J end by 2 bases, with 11 bases between. The CDR3 is 14 residues long. CDR3 DNA: TGTGCCATCAGTGTCACCGACGTAAACACTGAAGCTTTCTTT. Amino acids: CAISVTDVNTEAFF.

The gene calls are TRBV6-6 and TRBJ1-2, with 8 bases fitting TRBD1. V was pared by 3 bases and J by 5 bases, with 8 bases of the junction left unmatched. The CDR3 length is 15 residues. In germline, CDR1 is MNHNY, CDR2 SVGAGI (reference sequence). The CDR3, as DNA: TGTGCCAGCAGTTATCCTCAGACAGGGGCGTATGGCTACACCTTC. It translates to CASSYPQTGAYGYTF.

The chain carries TRBV5-1 and TRBJ1-2; no reliable D call. This CDR3 comprises 14 residues. V was pared by 0 bases and J by 2 bases, with 8 bases between. The germline gives CDR1 SGHRS, CDR2 YFSETQ. CDR3 bases: TGCGCCAGCAGCTTGGGTGGATTCAACTATGGCTACACCTTC. It translates to CASSLGGFNYGYTF.

This chain connects TRBV5-4 to TRBJ2-7; perhaps TRBD2 as D (6 bases). V shed 5 bases and J shed 2 bases, with 11 bases lying between them. The CDR3 sequence is 13 residues long. From germline, CDR1 is SGHNT and CDR2 YYREEE (reference sequence). The CDR3 loop is CASSGGFPYEQYF. The CDR3 nucleotides are TGTGCCAGCAGTGGGGGGTTCCCCTACGAGCAGTACTTC.

The V and J genes are TRBV27 and TRBJ1-6; D perhaps matches TRBD1 (5 bases). The V gene's germline CDR1 is MNHEY and CDR2 SMNVEV (reference sequence). Between the trimmed V and J ends, which lost 5 bases and 4 bases, there was a span of 24 bases. This CDR3 region has 19 residues. CDR3 coding DNA: TGTGCCAGCAGTGCAGACAGCGAACCGTATAAAGTGTATAATTCACCCCTCCACTTT. Translated: CASSADSEPYKVYNSPLHF.

In this sample, this clonotype turned up a few times. This sequence joins TRBV6-5 and TRBJ1-2; the D is unclear. The CDR3 contains 15 residues. The germline gives CDR1 MNHEY, CDR2 SVGAGI. V was pared by 2 bases and J by 5 bases, with 15 bases between. CDR3 in amino acids: CASSYTTGVKYGYTF. The CDR3 coding sequence is TGTGCCAGCAGTTACACCACCGGGGTTAAATATGGCTACACCTTC.

Note on this clonotype: A read error may produce the germline difference seen at one junction end. The V call is TRBV20-1, the J call TRBJ2-7; TRBD2 might be the D (6 bases). The CDR3 is made up of 15 amino acids. From germline, CDR1 is DFQATT and CDR2 SNEGSKA (reference sequence). The CDR3 sequence: CSARDKTSGFYEKYF. The DNA of the CDR3 is TGCAGTGCTAGAGATAAGACTAGTGGGTTTTACGAGAAGTACTTC.

This clonotype has more than one count but fewer than ten. This chain connects TRBV15 to TRBJ2-5; D is uncertain. CDR1 and CDR2 (germline): LNHNV, YYDKDF (reference sequence). The V gene lost 5 bases and the J gene lost 3 bases, with 13 bases spanning the gap. The CDR3 contains 14 residues. The CDR3 reads CATSPRSGEETQYF. The CDR3 coding sequence is TGTGCCACCAGCCCCCGGAGTGGAGAAGAGACCCAGTACTTC.

V usage is TRBV7-9 and J usage is TRBJ2-3; 12 bases are a match to TRBD2. The V gene's germline CDR1 is SEHNR and CDR2 FQNEAQ (reference sequence). The CDR3 extends over 16 amino acids. V dropped 3 bases and J dropped 2; count of bases not matched to a gene: 3. CDR3 coding DNA: TGTGCCAGCAGCTTCCTAGCGGGAGGGCACACAGATACGCAGTATTTT. It yields the protein CASSFLAGGHTDTQYF.

The table lists this clonotype with a few counts. The V call is TRBV12-5, the J call TRBJ1-5; maybe TRBD1 (6 bases). Germline-derived CDR1 and CDR2 are LGHNT and FRNRAP. This CDR3 is 14 amino acids long. Between the trimmed V and J ends, which lost 8 bases and 2 bases, there was a span of 13 bases. The CDR3 sequence is CASKTGLGNQPQHF. The CDR3, as DNA: TGTGCTAGTAAAACAGGGCTGGGCAATCAGCCCCAGCATTTT.

Only a few counts were recorded for this clonotype. The rearrangement joins TRBV5-1 to TRBJ2-7, with D tentatively TRBD1 (6 bases). The CDR3 is 16 residues long. Germline V gene data show CDR1 as SGHRS and CDR2 as YFSETQ. V dropped 4 bases and J dropped 5 bases, with 22 bases sitting between them. CDR3 DNA: TGCGCCAGCAGCCCGAATATTCGGATCAGGGGTGACGAGCAGTACTTC. This translates into CASSPNIRIRGDEQYF.

In this sample, this clonotype turned up once. The CDR3 nucleotides are TGCGCCAGCAGCTACGCGGGGGCGCTAACAGATACGCAGTATTTT. This sequence encodes CASSYAGALTDTQYF. The V and J genes are TRBV5-1 and TRBJ2-3; D possibly corresponds to TRBD2 (7 bases). CDR3 size: 15 residues. Trimming removed 3 bases at V and 3 bases at J, with 14 bases between. Germline loops: CDR1 SGHRS, CDR2 YFSETQ.

There are a few counts of this clonotype. The chain carries TRBV20-1 and TRBJ2-5, with 10 bases aligning to TRBD2. J lost 2 bases, V lost 5 bases, and 8 bases had no gene match. The CDR3 spans 15 residues. CDR1 and CDR2 (germline): DFQATT, SNEGSKA (reference sequence). CDR3 sequence (DNA): TGCAGTGCTTCTCCTAGCGGGGGAAGACAAGAGACCCAGTACTTC. Protein product: CSASPSGGRQETQYF.

This clonotype was detected a few times. The genes are TRBV18 and TRBJ1-2; a possible D gene is TRBD1 (6 bases). The CDR3 is 13 amino acids. Trimming pared 4 bases from V and 6 bases from J, leaving 12 bases between. Looked up from germline, CDR1 is KGHSH and CDR2 is LQKENI. The CDR3 bases are TGTGCCAGCTCACGGGGACAAGCTGATGGCTACACCTTC. This sequence encodes CASSRGQADGYTF. The full variable domain, with the rest looked up from reference TRBV18 and TRBJ1-2, is NAGVMQNPRHLVRRRGQEARLRCSPMKGHSHVYWYRQLPEEGLKFMVYLQKENIIDESGMPKERFSAEFPKEGPSILRIQQVVRGDSAAYFCASSRGQADGYTFGSGTRLTVV.

V is TRBV7-3 and J is TRBJ2-2; TRBD2 matches 15 bases. CDR3 length: 18 amino acids. The germline V gene encodes CDR1 SGHTA and CDR2 FQGTGA. Trimming at V came to 4 bases and at J to 4 bases, leaving 7 bases not matched to a gene. The CDR3 region has the DNA TGTGCCAGCAGCTCGTCGGGACTAGCGGGAGGATCCACCGGGGAGCTGTTTTTT. It encodes CASSSSGLAGGSTGELFF.

This clonotype was observed a handful of times. This chain joins TRBV4-3 and TRBJ2-1; 11 nucleotides line up with TRBD2. V shed 3 bases and J 5 bases; nucleotides not matched to a gene: 12. In germline, CDR1 is LGHNA, CDR2 YSLEER. The CDR3 length is 18 residues. CDR3 sequence (DNA): TGCGCCAGCAGCCACCCCCGTCTTGGGACTAGCGGTAACAATGAGCAGTTCTTC. Residues: CASSHPRLGTSGNNEQFF.

V gene TRBV6-4 combines with J gene TRBJ1-1; 9 bases are a match to TRBD1. Trimming at V came to 8 bases and at J to 1 base, leaving 5 bases not matched to a gene. CDR3 size: 14 residues. Germline loops: CDR1 MRHNA, CDR2 SNTAGT. CDR3 nucleotides: TGTGCCAGCCACAGGGGGCGGCGGAACACTGAAGCTTTCTTT. Translation gives CASHRGRRNTEAFF.

The rearrangement links TRBV15 to TRBJ1-2, with a possible D match to TRBD1 (6 bases). Per the germline V gene, CDR1 is LNHNV and CDR2 is YYDKDF (reference sequence). V lost 3 bases and J 3 bases, leaving 11 bases between the germline ends. This CDR3 comprises 14 residues. This CDR3 is CATSSRGPDYGYTF. The DNA for the CDR3 is TGTGCCACCAGCAGCAGGGGTCCGGACTATGGCTACACCTTC.

The table lists this clonotype with a few counts. This rearrangement joins TRBV27 to TRBJ2-6, with 8 bases fitting TRBD1. Germline CDR1 is MNHEY and CDR2 is SMNVEV (reference sequence). The CDR3 length is 17 residues. J lost 0 bases, V lost 6 bases, and 7 bases had no gene match. CDR3 sequence (DNA): TGTGCCAGCAGGGCGGGACAGGTCCCCTCTGGGGCCAACGTCCTGACTTTC. Its protein is CASRAGQVPSGANVLTF.

Many counts were recorded for this clonotype. The chain carries TRBV18 and TRBJ2-5, with 9 bases matching TRBD2. The V gene's germline CDR1 is KGHSH and CDR2 LQKENI. V lost 3 bases, J lost 4 bases, and 3 bases stayed unmatched. The CDR3 has 14 residues. CDR3 DNA: TGTGCCAGCTCACCGGGGACTAGCAGAGAGACCCAGTACTTC. This codes for CASSPGTSRETQYF.

The chain employs TRBV5-1 and TRBJ2-2; D unresolved. Germline loops: CDR1 SGHRS, CDR2 YFSETQ. V lost 1 base, J lost 6 bases, and 13 bases lay in between. The CDR3 extends over 15 amino acids. CDR3: CASSLTVVIAGELFF. In DNA, the CDR3 is TGCGCCAGCAGCTTGACTGTCGTTATCGCCGGGGAGCTGTTTTTT.